This T cell receptor (beta chain) is from a study of T cell changes during pregnancy in multiple sclerosis. Clones were read by immunoSEQ multiplex PCR, and TCRdb kept only the in-frame ones, dropping some. The sample carries some 49,000 clones, approximately 90% recorded once. CDR1 is LGHNA and CDR2 is YSLEER in the germline V gene. The length of the CDR3 is 14 residues. V was shortened by 1 base and J by 6 bases, with 13 bases between the two germline ends. The sequencing here drew on CD4+ T cells from peripheral blood mononuclear cells, taken in the second trimester of pregnancy. This receptor was identified in a female donor in good health, enrolled as a control in a pregnancy study. The chain uses TRBV4-3 and TRBJ2-7; maybe TRBD2 (5 bases). The CDR3 loop is CASSQVLRAAEQYF. In nucleotides, the CDR3 is TGCGCCAGCAGCCAAGTGTTGAGGGCCGCCGAGCAGTACTTC.